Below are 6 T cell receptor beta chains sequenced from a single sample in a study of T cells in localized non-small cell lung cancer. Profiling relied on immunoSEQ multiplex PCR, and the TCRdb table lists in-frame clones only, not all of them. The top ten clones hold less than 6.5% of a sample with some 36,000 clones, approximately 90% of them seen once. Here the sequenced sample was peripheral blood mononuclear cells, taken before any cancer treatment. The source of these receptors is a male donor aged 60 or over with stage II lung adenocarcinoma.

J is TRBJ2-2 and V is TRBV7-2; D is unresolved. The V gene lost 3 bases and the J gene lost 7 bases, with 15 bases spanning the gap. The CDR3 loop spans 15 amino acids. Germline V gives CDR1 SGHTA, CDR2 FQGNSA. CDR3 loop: CASSFSSGRHGELFF. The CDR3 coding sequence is TGTGCCAGCAGCTTTAGTAGTGGAAGGCACGGGGAGCTGTTTTTT.

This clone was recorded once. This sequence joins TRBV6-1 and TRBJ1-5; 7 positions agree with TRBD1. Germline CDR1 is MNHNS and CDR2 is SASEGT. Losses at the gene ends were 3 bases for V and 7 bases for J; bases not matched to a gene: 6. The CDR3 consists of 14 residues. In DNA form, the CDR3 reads TGTGCCAGCAGTGATAGGGGGCTATCACAGCCCCAGCATTTT. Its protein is CASSDRGLSQPQHF.

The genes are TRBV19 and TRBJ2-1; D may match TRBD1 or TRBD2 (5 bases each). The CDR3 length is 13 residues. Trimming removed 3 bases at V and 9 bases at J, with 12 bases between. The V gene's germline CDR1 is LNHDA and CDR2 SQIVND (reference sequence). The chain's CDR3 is CASSIMLGTEQFF. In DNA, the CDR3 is TGTGCCAGTAGTATTATGCTAGGGACTGAGCAGTTCTTC.

CDR3 sequence (DNA): TGTGCCAGCAGCAGACGAGCGGGAGAGGTCACCGGGGAGCTGTTTTTT. Protein: CASSRRAGEVTGELFF. V gene TRBV11-2 combines with J gene TRBJ2-2; 8 nucleotides agree with TRBD2. Losses at the gene ends were 5 bases for V and 4 bases for J; bases not matched to a gene: 9. Per the germline V gene, CDR1 is SGHAT and CDR2 is FQNNGV. The CDR3 spans 16 residues.

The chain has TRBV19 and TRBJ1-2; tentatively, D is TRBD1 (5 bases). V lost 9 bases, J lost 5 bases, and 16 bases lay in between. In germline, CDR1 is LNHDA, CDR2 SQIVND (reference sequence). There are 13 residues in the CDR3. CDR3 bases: TGTGCCAGCAAGGGCAGGGAGGGTTATGGCTACACCTTC. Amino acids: CASKGREGYGYTF.

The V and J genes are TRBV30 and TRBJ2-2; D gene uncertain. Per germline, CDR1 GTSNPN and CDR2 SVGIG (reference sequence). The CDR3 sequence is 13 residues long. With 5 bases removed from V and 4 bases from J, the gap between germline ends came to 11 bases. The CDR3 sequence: CAWRFPSTGELFF. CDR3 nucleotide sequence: TGTGCCTGGCGCTTCCCCAGCACCGGGGAGCTGTTTTTT.